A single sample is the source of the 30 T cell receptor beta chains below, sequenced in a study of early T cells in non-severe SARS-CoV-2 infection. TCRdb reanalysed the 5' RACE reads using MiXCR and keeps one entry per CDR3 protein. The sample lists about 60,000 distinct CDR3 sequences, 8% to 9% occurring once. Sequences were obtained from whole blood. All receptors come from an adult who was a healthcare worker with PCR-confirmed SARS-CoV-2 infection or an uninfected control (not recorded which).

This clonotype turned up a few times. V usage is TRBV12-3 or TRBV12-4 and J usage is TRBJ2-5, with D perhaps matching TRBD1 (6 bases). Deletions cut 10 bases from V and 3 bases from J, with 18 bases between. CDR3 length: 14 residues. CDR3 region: CAIRTGKPKETQYF. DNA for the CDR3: TGTGCCATACGAACAGGGAAACCTAAAGAGACCCAGTACTTC.

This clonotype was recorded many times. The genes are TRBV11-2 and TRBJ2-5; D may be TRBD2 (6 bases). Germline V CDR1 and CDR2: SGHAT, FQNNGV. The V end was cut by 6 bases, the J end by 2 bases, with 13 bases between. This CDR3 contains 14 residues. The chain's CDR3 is CASRTGSGQETQYF. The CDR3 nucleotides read TGTGCCAGCAGGACCGGTAGCGGACAAGAGACCCAGTACTTC.

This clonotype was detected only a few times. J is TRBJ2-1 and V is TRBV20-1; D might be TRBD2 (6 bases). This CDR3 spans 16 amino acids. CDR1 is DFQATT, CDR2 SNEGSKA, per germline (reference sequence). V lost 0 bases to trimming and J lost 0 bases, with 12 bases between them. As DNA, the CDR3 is TGCAGTGCTAGAGATTGGGGTAGCGGCTCCTACAATGAGCAGTTCTTC. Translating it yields CSARDWGSGSYNEQFF.

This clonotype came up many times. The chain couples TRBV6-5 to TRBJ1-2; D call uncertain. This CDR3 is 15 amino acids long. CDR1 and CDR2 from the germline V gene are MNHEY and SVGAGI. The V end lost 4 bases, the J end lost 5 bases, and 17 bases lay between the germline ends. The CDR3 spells CASSFQGNRRYGYTF. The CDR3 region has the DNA TGTGCCAGCAGTTTTCAAGGGAATCGCCGGTATGGCTACACCTTC.

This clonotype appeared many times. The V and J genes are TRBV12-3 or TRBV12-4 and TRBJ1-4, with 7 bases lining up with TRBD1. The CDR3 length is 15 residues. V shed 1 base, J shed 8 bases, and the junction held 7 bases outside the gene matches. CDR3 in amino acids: CASSLGQGGGEKLFF. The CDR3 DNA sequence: TGTGCCAGCAGTTTAGGACAGGGTGGAGGGGAAAAACTGTTTTTT.

Here the CDR3 DNA reads TGTGCCAGCAGTTCCTTTCAGATTTCTCCGAACACCGGGGAGCTGTTTTTT. Translated: CASSSFQISPNTGELFF. The gene calls are TRBV6-2 or TRBV6-3 and TRBJ2-2; D is unresolved. The CDR3 totals 17 residues. The germline CDR1 and CDR2 sequences are MNHEY and SVGEGT. V was clipped by 4 bases and J by 0 bases, with 15 bases between them.

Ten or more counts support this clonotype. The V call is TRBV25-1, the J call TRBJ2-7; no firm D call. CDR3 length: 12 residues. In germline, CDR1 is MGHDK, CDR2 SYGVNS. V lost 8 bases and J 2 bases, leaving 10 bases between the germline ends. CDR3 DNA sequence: TGTGCCAGCCCCCACGCTCCCTACGAGCAGTACTTC. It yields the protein CASPHAPYEQYF.

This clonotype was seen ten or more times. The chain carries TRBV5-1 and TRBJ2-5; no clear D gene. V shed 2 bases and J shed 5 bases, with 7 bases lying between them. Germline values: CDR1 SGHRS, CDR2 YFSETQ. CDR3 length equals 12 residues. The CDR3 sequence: CASSLRQETQYF. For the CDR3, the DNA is TGCGCCAGCAGCTTACGCCAGGAGACCCAGTACTTC.

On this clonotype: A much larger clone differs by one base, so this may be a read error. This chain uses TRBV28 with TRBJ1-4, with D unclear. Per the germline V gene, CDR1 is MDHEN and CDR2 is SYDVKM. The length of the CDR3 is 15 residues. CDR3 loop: CASSVTPSTIEKLFF. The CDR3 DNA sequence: TGTGCCAGCAGTGTCACACCCTCAACTATTGAAAAACTGTTTTTT.

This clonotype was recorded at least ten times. DNA of the CDR3: TGTGCCAGCAGCTTCAGCGGGAGTACCTACGAGCAGTACTTC. Protein sequence: CASSFSGSTYEQYF. The chain uses TRBV7-9 and TRBJ2-7; 8 nucleotides align to TRBD2. CDR3 length: 14 residues. CDR1 is SEHNR, CDR2 FQNEAQ, per germline (reference sequence). V lost 3 bases and J lost 2; bases outside the gene matches: 3.

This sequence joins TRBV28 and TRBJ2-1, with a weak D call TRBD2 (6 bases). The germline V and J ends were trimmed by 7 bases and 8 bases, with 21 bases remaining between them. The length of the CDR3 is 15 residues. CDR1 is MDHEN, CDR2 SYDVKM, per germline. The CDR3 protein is CASNRQGLFSDEQFF. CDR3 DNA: TGTGCCAGCAACCGTCAGGGACTTTTTTCAGATGAGCAGTTCTTC.

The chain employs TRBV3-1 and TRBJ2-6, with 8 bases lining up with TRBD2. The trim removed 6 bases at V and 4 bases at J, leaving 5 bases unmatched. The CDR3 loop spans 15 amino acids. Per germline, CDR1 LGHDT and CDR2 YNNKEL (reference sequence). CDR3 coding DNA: TGTGCCAGCAGGAATAGCGGGACCGGGGCCAACGTCCTGACTTTC. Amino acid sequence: CASRNSGTGANVLTF.

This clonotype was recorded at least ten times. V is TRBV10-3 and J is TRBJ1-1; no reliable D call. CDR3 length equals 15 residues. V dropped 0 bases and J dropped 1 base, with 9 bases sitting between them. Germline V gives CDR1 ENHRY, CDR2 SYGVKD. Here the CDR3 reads CAISESEEPNTEAFF. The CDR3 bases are TGTGCCATCAGTGAGTCGGAAGAACCGAACACTGAAGCTTTCTTT.

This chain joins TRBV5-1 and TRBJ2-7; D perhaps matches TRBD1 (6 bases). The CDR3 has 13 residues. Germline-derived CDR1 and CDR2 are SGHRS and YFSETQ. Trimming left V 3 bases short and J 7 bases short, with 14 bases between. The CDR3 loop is CASSWGDRSEQYF. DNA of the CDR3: TGCGCCAGCAGCTGGGGCGACAGGTCTGAGCAGTACTTC.

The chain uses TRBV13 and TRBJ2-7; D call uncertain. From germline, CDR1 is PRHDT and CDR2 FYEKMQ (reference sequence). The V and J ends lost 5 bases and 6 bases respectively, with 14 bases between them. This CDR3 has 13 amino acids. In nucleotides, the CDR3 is TGTGCCAGCAGCCAAAGCCCCCTGAGCGAGCAGTACTTC. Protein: CASSQSPLSEQYF.

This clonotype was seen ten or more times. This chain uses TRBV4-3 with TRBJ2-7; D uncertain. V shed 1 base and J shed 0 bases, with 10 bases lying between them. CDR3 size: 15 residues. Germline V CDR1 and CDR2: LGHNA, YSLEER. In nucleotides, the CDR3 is TGCGCCAGCAGCCAAGCCCCAAGGAGCTCCTACGAGCAGTACTTC. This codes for CASSQAPRSSYEQYF.

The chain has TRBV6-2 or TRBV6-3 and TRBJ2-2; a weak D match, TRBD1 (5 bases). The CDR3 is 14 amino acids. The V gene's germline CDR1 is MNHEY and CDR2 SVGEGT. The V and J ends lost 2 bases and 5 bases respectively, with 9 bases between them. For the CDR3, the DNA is TGTGCCAGCAGTTACCCAGGGTTTACCGGGGAGCTGTTTTTT. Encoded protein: CASSYPGFTGELFF.

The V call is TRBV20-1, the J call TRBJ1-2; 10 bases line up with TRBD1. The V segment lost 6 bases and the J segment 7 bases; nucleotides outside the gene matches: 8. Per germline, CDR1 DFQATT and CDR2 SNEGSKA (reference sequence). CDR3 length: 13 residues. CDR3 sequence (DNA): TGCAGTGCCTTGATGGGACAGGGGTCTGGCTACACCTTC. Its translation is CSALMGQGSGYTF.

CDR3 in DNA: TGTGCCATCATGGACGGACCCTACGAGCAGTACTTC. It specifies CAIMDGPYEQYF. The chain employs TRBV10-3 and TRBJ2-7; D gene ambiguous. The CDR3 spans 12 residues. The V and J ends lost 7 bases and 2 bases respectively, with 9 bases between them. Germline V gives CDR1 ENHRY, CDR2 SYGVKD.

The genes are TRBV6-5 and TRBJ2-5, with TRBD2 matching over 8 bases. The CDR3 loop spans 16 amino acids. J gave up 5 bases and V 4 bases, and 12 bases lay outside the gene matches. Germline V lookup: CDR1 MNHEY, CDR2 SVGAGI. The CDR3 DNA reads TGTGCCAGCAGTTTGGGTCTAGCGGGTCAACGGGAGACCCAGTACTTC. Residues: CASSLGLAGQRETQYF.

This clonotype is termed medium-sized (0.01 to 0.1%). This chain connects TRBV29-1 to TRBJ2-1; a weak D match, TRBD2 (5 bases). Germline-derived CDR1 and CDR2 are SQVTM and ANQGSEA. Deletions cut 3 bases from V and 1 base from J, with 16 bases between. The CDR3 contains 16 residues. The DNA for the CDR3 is TGCAGCGTTGAGTCGCAGCGGTATCGATCCTACAATGAGCAGTTCTTC. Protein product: CSVESQRYRSYNEQFF.

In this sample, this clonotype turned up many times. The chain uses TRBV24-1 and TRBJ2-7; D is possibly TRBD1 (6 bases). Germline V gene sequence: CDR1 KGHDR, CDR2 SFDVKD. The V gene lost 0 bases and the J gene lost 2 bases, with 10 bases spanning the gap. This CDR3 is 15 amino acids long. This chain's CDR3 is CATSDLPGTTYEQYF. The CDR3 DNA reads TGTGCCACCAGTGATTTGCCCGGGACAACCTACGAGCAGTACTTC.

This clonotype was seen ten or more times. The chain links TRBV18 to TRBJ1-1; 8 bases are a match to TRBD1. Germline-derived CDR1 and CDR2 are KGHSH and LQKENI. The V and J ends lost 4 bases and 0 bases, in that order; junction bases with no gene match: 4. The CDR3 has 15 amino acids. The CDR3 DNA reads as TGTGCCAGCTCACAACGGACAGGGTTGAACACTGAAGCTTTCTTT. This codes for CASSQRTGLNTEAFF. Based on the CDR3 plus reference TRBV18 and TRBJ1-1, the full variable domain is NAGVMQNPRHLVRRRGQEARLRCSPMKGHSHVYWYRQLPEEGLKFMVYLQKENIIDESGMPKERFSAEFPKEGPSILRIQQVVRGDSAAYFCASSQRTGLNTEAFFGQGTRLTVV.

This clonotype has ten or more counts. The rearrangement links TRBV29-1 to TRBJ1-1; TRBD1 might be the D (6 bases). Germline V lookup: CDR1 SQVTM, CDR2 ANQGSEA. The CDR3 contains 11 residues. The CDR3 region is CRYQQGTEAFF. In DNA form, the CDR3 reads TGCAGATATCAGCAGGGGACTGAAGCTTTCTTT.

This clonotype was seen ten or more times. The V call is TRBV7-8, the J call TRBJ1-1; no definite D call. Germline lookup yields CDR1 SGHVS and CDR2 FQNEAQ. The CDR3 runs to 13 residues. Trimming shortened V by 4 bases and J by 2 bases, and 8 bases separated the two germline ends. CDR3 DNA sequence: TGTGCCAGCAGCTACAGAGTTAACACTGAAGCTTTCTTT. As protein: CASSYRVNTEAFF.

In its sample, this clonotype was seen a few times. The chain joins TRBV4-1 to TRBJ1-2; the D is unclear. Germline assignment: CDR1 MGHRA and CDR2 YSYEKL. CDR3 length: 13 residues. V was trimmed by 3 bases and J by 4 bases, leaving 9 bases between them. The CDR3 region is CASSQVWAYGYTF. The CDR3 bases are TGCGCCAGCAGCCAGGTATGGGCCTATGGCTACACCTTC.

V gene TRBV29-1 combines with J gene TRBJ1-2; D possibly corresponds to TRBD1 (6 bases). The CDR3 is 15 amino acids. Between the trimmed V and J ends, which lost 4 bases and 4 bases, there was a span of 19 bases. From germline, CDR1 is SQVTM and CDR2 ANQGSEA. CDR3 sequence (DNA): TGCAGCGTTGGGCCTACAGGGTTGGCTAGCTATGGCTACACCTTC. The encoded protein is CSVGPTGLASYGYTF. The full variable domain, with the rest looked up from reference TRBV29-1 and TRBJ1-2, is SAVISQKPSRDICQRGTSLTIQCQVDSQVTMMFWYRQQPGQSLTLIATANQGSEATYESGFVIDKFPISRPNLTFSTLTVSNMSPEDSSIYLCSVGPTGLASYGYTFGSGTRLTVV.

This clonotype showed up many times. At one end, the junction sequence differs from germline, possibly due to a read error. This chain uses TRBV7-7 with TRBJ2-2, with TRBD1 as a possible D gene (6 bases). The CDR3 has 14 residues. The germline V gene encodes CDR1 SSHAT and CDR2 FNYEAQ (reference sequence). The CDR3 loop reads CASSLGQSTGELFF. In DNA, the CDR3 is TGTGCTAGCAGCTTAGGACAGTCCACCGGGGAGCTGTTTTTT.

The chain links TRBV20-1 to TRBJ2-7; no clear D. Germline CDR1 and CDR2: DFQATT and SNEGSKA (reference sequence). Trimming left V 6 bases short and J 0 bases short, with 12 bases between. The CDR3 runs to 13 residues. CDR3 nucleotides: TGCAGTGCCCCGGCAGTCGACTCCTACGAGCAGTACTTC. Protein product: CSAPAVDSYEQYF.

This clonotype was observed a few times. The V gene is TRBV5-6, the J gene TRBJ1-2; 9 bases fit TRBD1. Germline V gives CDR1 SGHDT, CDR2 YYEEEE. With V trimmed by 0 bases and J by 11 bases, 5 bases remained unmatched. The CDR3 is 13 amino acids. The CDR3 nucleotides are TGTGCCAGCAGCTTGGTACAGGGGGCGATGTACACCTTC. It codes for CASSLVQGAMYTF.